This T cell receptor (beta chain) was identified in a study of cytomegalovirus exposure and HLA in healthy donors. The PCR was carried out with 60 Vbeta primers and 13 Jbeta primers. Sequencing was performed with immunoSEQ multiplex PCR; in TCRdb, only in-frame clones are kept and a portion is missing. The sample consists of some 160,000 clones, around 73% of them appearing once. Germline-derived CDR1 and CDR2 are SGHAT and FQNNGV. The CDR3 covers 19 residues. V lost 0 bases to trimming and J lost 1 base, with 19 bases between them. Sequences were obtained from PBMCs. The chain links TRBV11-2 to TRBJ1-5; D remains ambiguous. The receptor's source is a woman younger than 35 in good health and CMV-seropositive. The CDR3 protein is CASSLDLLRGMASNQPQHF. The DNA for the CDR3 is TGTGCCAGCAGCTTAGATTTGTTGCGGGGTATGGCAAGCAATCAGCCCCAGCATTTT.